The 20 T cell receptor beta chains given below trace back to one sample, sequenced in a study of vaccination and CD4 T cells after COVID-19. Their target antigens are unknown. Documented treatment: approximately nine-day PBMC culture with coronavirus spike peptide pools or control peptides (ViraFEST assay). Sequenced with the Oncomine TCR Beta short-read assay was DNA taken from cultured CD4+ T cells. TCRdb re-called the PCR reads with MiXCR, one entry per CDR3 protein. Of tens of thousands of distinct CDR3 sequences in the sample, less than 60% were seen once. Sequenced sample: CD4+ T cells from blood, cultured in vitro. These receptors were collected from a human donor who had recovered from COVID-19.

V gene TRBV15 combines with J gene TRBJ2-7, with D perhaps TRBD1 (6 bases). CDR3 length: 14 residues. From germline, CDR1 is LNHNV and CDR2 YYDKDF (reference sequence). The ends were cut back, 0 bases at V and 5 bases at J, with 11 bases in the middle. The CDR3 spells CATSRDRTDDEQYF. In DNA form, the CDR3 reads TGTGCCACCAGCAGAGATCGGACAGACGACGAGCAGTACTTC.

In its sample, this clonotype was seen a few times. V gene TRBV21-1 combines with J gene TRBJ2-5; no check of the table's D call, TRBD1, against the DNA was made. TRBV21-1 represents a pseudogene. The CDR3 totals 17 residues. CDR3 in amino acids: CASSKPGRDRGQETQYF. The CDR3, as DNA: TGTGCCAGCAGCAAACCGGGAAGGGACAGGGGCCAAGAGACCCAGTACTTC.

This clonotype was seen only a few times. V gene TRBV5-1 combines with J gene TRBJ1-1; D gene ambiguous. From germline, CDR1 is SGHRS and CDR2 YFSETQ. This CDR3 comprises 17 residues. V was trimmed by 0 bases and J by 1 base, leaving 16 bases between them. The CDR3 bases are TGCGCCAGCAGCTTGGGGCCCACCGGATGGACGAACACTGAAGCTTTCTTT. Its protein product is CASSLGPTGWTNTEAFF. Filled out from reference TRBV5-1 and TRBJ1-1, the complete variable domain reads KAGVTQTPRYLIKTRGQQVTLSCSPISGHRSVSWYQQTPGQGLQFLFEYFSETQRNKGNFPGRFSGRQFSNSRSEMNVSTLELGDSALYLCASSLGPTGWTNTEAFFGQGTRLTVV.

The chain recombines TRBV12-3 or TRBV12-4 with TRBJ1-1; 7 nucleotides line up with TRBD1. The CDR3 has 11 residues. The J segment lost 10 bases and the V segment lost 5 bases, leaving 4 bases of the junction unmatched. The CDR3 loop reads CASSKQGIAFF. CDR3 coding DNA: TGTGCCAGCAGTAAACAGGGGATAGCTTTCTTT.

The table lists this clonotype with a few counts. The chain employs TRBV6-1 and TRBJ2-7; possibly TRBD2 for D (5 bases). Germline V CDR1 and CDR2: MNHNS, SASEGT. The CDR3 has 13 residues. The V end lost 7 bases, the J end lost 3 bases, and 13 bases lay between the germline ends. The CDR3, as DNA: TGTGCCAGCATCCCAGCGGACCTCTACGAGCAGTACTTC. Translation: CASIPADLYEQYF.

This clonotype has just a few counts. The genes are TRBV5-1 and TRBJ2-2, with unresolved D. The CDR3 length is 14 residues. V lost 0 bases to trimming and J lost 5 bases, with 8 bases between them. Looked up from germline, CDR1 is SGHRS and CDR2 is YFSETQ. The CDR3 loop is CASSLAGSTGELFF. The DNA of the CDR3 is TGCGCCAGCAGCTTGGCCGGATCGACCGGGGAGCTGTTTTTT.

The V and J genes are TRBV12-3 or TRBV12-4 and TRBJ2-1; no clear D gene. V lost 2 bases and J 4 bases, leaving 3 bases between the germline ends. The CDR3 has 12 amino acids. Written as DNA, the CDR3 is TGTGCCAGCAGTTTACAATACAATGAGCAGTTCTTC. It yields the protein CASSLQYNEQFF.

V usage is TRBV1 and J usage is TRBJ2-1; TRBD2, the table's D call, lacks a check against the DNA. TRBV1 is termed a pseudogene. The CDR3 loop spans 15 amino acids. This chain's CDR3 is CTSSPPDSSYNEQFF. DNA for the CDR3: TGCACCAGCAGCCCTCCCGACTCCTCCTACAATGAGCAGTTCTTC.

The sample holds a few counts of this clonotype. CDR3 sequence: CASSPPGHRPSEQFF. In DNA form, the CDR3 reads TGTGCCAGCAGCCCCCCGGGACACCGCCCCAGCGAGCAGTTCTTC. V is TRBV21-1 and J is TRBJ2-1; the table gives TRBD1 as D, unverified against the DNA. TRBV21-1 is a documented pseudogene. The CDR3 totals 15 residues.

V and J are TRBV24-1 and TRBJ2-2, with D possibly matching TRBD2 (5 bases). The CDR3 sequence is 13 residues long. Between the trimmed V and J ends, which lost 5 bases and 4 bases, there was a span of 7 bases. Per germline, CDR1 KGHDR and CDR2 SFDVKD. The CDR3 DNA reads as TGTGCCACCAGTGTTGGGAGCACCGGGGAGCTGTTTTTT. Encoded protein: CATSVGSTGELFF.

The sample holds one count of this clonotype. The chain links TRBV28 to TRBJ2-5; TRBD2 agrees at 10 bases. Unmatched junction bases numbered 5, after V lost 2 bases and J lost 5 bases. CDR1 and CDR2 from the germline V gene are MDHEN and SYDVKM. The CDR3 consists of 15 residues. The CDR3 reads CASSLSTSGIETQYF. CDR3 sequence (DNA): TGTGCCAGCAGTTTAAGCACTAGCGGGATTGAGACCCAGTACTTC.

The V and J genes are TRBV4-1 and TRBJ1-1; 8 bases are shared with TRBD1. Germline V gene sequence: CDR1 MGHRA, CDR2 YSYEKL. Germline trimming cut 6 bases from V and 10 bases from J; bases unmatched to any gene: 16. CDR3 length: 15 amino acids. The CDR3 sequence: CASSSFLTGDVGAFF. The CDR3 DNA sequence: TGCGCCAGCAGTAGTTTTCTGACAGGGGACGTAGGAGCTTTCTTT.

There are a few counts of this clonotype. The chain joins TRBV7-9 to TRBJ1-5, with 12 bases matching TRBD1. This CDR3 is built from 16 residues. Germline V CDR1 and CDR2: SEHNR, FQNEAQ (reference sequence). Trimming removed 1 base from V and 7 bases from J; junction bases left unmatched: 5. The CDR3 bases are TGTGCCAGCAGCTTAGGGGGACAGGGGGCTAGGCAGCCCCAGCATTTT. Translation: CASSLGGQGARQPQHF.

The CDR3 nucleotides are TGTGCCAGTAGAGAGCAGGCGTCTGGAAACACCATATATTTT. This gives the protein CASREQASGNTIYF. The V call is TRBV19, the J call TRBJ1-3; D unclear. Trimming cost V 6 bases and J 1 base, with 10 bases left between them. This CDR3 comprises 14 residues. Germline V lookup: CDR1 LNHDA, CDR2 SQIVND (reference sequence).

J is TRBJ2-6 and V is TRBV2, with D maybe TRBD1 (5 bases). Germline V CDR1 and CDR2: SNHLY, FYNNEI. Trimming removed 7 bases from V and 9 bases from J, with 19 bases in between. The CDR3 is 15 amino acids. CDR3 amino acids: CASIDSFLSFNVLTF. The CDR3 DNA reads as TGTGCCAGCATAGACAGTTTTCTTTCCTTCAACGTCCTGACTTTC.

This chain connects TRBV5-1 to TRBJ1-6; D unresolved. This CDR3 has 14 amino acids. CDR1 is SGHRS, CDR2 YFSETQ, per germline. Trimming left V 0 bases short and J 8 bases short, with 9 bases between. The CDR3 loop is CASSLGAMDSPLHF. In DNA, the CDR3 is TGCGCCAGCAGCTTGGGGGCGATGGATTCACCCCTCCACTTT.

This clonotype was picked up one time. The chain couples TRBV4-1 to TRBJ2-7; 7 bases fit TRBD1. The ends lost 5 bases at V and 3 bases at J; junction bases unmatched: 10. CDR3 size: 15 residues. Germline V gene lookup returns CDR1 MGHRA and CDR2 YSYEKL. DNA for the CDR3: TGCGCCAGCAGCAGGGGCCAGGGGGTCAGCTACGAGCAGTACTTC. This sequence encodes CASSRGQGVSYEQYF.

The J gene is TRBJ2-7, the V gene TRBV7-2, with 7 bases fitting TRBD2. Germline CDR1 is SGHTA and CDR2 is FQGNSA. The ends lost 1 base at V and 9 bases at J; junction bases unmatched: 3. The CDR3 covers 12 residues. CDR3 coding DNA: TGTGCCAGCAGCTTAGGGGGGGGGGGGCAGTACTTC. Translated, it gives CASSLGGGGQYF. The whole variable domain, filled in from reference TRBV7-2 and TRBJ2-7, reads GAGVSQSPSNKVTEKGKDVELRCDPISGHTALYWYRQSLGQGLEFLIYFQGNSAPDKSGLPSDRFSAERTGGSVSTLTIQRTQQEDSAVYLCASSLGGGGQYFGPGTRLTVT.

This clonotype was picked up a small number of times. CDR3 sequence: CSVAMVGQPSLANGYTF. Here the CDR3 DNA reads TGCAGCGTTGCAATGGTAGGACAGCCTTCTCTTGCCAATGGCTACACCTTC. The rearrangement joins TRBV29-1 to TRBJ1-2; possibly TRBD1 for D (6 bases). V lost 4 bases to trimming and J lost 6 bases, with 27 bases between them. Germline values: CDR1 SQVTM, CDR2 ANQGSEA. The CDR3 contains 17 residues. The entire variable domain, with the rest obtained from reference TRBV29-1 and TRBJ1-2, is as follows: SAVISQKPSRDICQRGTSLTIQCQVDSQVTMMFWYRQQPGQSLTLIATANQGSEATYESGFVIDKFPISRPNLTFSTLTVSNMSPEDSSIYLCSVAMVGQPSLANGYTFGSGTRLTVV.

The V gene is TRBV6-1, the J gene TRBJ2-2, with 9 nucleotides matching TRBD1. From germline, CDR1 is MNHNS and CDR2 SASEGT. V gave up 7 bases and J gave up 7 bases; unmatched junction bases: 7. The CDR3 covers 14 residues. The CDR3 DNA reads as TGTGCCAGCAACCGGGACAGGGCGGACGGGGAGCTGTTTTTT. It specifies CASNRDRADGELFF.